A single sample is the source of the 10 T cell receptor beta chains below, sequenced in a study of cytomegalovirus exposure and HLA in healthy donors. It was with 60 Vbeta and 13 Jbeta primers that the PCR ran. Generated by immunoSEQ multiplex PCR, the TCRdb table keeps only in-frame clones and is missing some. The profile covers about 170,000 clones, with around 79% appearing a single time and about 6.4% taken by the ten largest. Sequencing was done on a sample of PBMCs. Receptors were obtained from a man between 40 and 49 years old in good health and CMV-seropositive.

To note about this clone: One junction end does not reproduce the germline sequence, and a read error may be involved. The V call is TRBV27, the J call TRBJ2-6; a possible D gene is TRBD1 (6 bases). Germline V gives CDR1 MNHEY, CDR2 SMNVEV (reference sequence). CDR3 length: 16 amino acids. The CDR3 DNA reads TGTGCCAGCAGTCCTCTGGGGGCTAGTGGGGCCAACGGCCTGACTTTC. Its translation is CASSPLGASGANGLTF.

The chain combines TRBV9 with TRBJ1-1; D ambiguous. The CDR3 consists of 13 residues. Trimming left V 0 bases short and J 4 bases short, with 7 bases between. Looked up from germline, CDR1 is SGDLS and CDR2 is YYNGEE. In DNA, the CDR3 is TGTGCCAGCAGCGTAGCAACAGCCACTGAAGCTTTCTTT. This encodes CASSVATATEAFF.

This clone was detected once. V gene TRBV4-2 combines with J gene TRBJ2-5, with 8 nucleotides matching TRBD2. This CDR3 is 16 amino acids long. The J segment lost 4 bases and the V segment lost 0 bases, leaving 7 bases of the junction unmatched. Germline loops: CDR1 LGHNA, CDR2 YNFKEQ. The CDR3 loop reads CASSQELGLEGETQYF. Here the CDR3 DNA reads TGTGCCAGCAGCCAAGAGTTGGGACTAGAAGGAGAGACCCAGTACTTC.

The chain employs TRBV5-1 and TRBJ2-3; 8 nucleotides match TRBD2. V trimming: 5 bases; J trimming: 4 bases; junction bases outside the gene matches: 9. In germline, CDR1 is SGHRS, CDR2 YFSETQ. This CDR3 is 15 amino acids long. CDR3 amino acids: CASSPPQAGADTQYF. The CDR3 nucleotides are TGCGCCAGCAGTCCTCCTCAAGCGGGAGCAGATACGCAGTATTTT.

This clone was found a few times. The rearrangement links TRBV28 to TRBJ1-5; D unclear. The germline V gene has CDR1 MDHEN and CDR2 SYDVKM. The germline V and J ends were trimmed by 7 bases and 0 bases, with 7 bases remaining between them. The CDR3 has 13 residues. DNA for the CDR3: TGTGCCAGCAATCTGTATAGCAATCAGCCCCAGCATTTT. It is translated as CASNLYSNQPQHF.

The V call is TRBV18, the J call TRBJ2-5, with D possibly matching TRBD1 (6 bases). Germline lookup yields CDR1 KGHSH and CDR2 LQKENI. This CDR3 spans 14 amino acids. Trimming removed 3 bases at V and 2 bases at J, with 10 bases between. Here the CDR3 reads CASSPQGNQETQYF. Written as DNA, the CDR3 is TGTGCCAGCTCACCGCAGGGGAATCAAGAGACCCAGTACTTC.

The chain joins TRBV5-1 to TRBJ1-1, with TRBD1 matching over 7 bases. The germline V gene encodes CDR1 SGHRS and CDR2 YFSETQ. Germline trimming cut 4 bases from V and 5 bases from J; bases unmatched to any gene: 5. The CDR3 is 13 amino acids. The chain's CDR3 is CASSEQGRTEAFF. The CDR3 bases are TGCGCCAGCAGCGAACAGGGGCGAACTGAAGCTTTCTTT.

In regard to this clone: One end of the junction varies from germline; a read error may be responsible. In DNA form, the CDR3 reads TGCAGCGTTGTACGGCCGCGCTCTGGGGCCAACGGCCTGACTTTC. This sequence encodes CSVVRPRSGANGLTF. The chain employs TRBV29-1 and TRBJ2-6, with a possible D match to TRBD1 (5 bases). CDR3 length: 15 amino acids. CDR1 and CDR2 (germline): SQVTM, ANQGSEA.

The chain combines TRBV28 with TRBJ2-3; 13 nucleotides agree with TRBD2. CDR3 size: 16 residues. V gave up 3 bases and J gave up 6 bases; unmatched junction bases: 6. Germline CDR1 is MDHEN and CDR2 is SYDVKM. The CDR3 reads CASSFGTSGISDTQYF. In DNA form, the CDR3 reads TGTGCCAGCAGTTTTGGGACTAGCGGGATTTCTGATACGCAGTATTTT.

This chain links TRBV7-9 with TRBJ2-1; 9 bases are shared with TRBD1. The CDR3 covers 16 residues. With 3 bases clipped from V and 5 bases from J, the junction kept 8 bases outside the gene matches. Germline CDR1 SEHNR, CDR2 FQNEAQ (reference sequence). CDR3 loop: CASSFPGQGSHNEQFF. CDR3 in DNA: TGTGCCAGCAGCTTCCCGGGACAGGGATCGCACAATGAGCAGTTCTTC.